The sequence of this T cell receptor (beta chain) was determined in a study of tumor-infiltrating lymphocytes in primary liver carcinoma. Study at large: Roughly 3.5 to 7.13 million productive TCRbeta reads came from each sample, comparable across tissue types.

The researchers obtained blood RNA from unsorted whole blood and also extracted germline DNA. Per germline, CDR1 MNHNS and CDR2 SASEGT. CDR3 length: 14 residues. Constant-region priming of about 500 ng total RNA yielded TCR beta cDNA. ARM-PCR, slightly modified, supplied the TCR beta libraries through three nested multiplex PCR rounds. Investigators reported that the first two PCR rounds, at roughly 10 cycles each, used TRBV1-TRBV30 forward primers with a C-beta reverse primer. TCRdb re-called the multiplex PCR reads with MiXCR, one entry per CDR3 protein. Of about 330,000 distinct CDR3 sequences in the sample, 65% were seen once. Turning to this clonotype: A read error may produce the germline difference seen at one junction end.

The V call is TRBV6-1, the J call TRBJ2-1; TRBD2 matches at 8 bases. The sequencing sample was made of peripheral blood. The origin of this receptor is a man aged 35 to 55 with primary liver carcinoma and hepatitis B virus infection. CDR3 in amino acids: CASRGTGGGNELFF. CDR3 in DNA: TGTGCCAGCAGGGGAACGGGGGGGGGCAATGAGCTGTTCTTC.